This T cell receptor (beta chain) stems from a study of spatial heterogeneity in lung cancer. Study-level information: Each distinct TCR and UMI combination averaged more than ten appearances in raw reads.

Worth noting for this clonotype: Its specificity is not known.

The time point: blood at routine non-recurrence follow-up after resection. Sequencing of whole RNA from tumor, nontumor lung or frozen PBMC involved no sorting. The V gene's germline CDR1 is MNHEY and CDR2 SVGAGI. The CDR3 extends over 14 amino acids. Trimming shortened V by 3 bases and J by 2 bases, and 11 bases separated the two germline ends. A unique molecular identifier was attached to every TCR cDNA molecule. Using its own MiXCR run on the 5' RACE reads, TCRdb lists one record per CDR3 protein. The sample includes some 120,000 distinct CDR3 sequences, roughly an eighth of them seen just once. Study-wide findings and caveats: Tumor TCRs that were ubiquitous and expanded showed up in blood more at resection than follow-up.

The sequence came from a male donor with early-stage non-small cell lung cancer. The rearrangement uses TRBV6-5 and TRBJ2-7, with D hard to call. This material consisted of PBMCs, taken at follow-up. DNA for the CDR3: TGTGCCAGCAGTTATAGGGCAGACACCTACGAGCAGTACTTC. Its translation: CASSYRADTYEQYF.